This note documents a single TCR beta chain sequence. The sample originates from a study of CD8+ T cells in alopecia areata. RNA extraction was followed by reverse transcription into cDNA, which acted as the sequencing template. TCRdb keeps only in-frame clones here, not all; method: immunoSEQ multiplex PCR. The sample has roughly 59,000 clones; around half are singletons. Trimming cost V 6 bases and J 0 bases, with 15 bases left between them. The CDR3 is made up of 15 amino acids. Germline lookup yields CDR1 SQVTM and CDR2 ANQGSEA. The specimen was CD8+ T cells sorted from blood, collected at week 0. The chain joins TRBV29-1 to TRBJ2-1; tentative D call: TRBD2 (6 bases). The receptor's source is a human donor with alopecia areata. CDR3 bases: TGCAGCGTGACGGAGGGGCCCGGCTCCTACAATGAGCAGTTCTTC. Its translation: CSVTEGPGSYNEQFF.